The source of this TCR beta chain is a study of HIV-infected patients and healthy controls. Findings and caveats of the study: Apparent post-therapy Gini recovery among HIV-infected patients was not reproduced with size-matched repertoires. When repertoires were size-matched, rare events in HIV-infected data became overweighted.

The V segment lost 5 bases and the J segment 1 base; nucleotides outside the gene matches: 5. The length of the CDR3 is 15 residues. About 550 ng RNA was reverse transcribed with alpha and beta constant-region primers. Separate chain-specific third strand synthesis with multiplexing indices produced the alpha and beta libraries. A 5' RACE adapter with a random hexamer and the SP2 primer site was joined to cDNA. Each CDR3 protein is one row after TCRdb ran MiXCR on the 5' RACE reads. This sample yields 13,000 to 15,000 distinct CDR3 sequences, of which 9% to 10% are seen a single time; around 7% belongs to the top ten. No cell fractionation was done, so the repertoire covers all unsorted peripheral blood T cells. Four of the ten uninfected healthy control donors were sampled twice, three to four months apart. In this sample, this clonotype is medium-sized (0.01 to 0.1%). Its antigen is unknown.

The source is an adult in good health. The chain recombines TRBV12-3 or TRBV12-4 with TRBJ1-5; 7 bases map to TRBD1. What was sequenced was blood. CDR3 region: CASSTGTASNQPQHF. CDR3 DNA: TGTGCCAGCAGTACCGGGACAGCCAGCAATCAGCCCCAGCATTTT.